One sample yielded the 21 T cell receptor beta chains listed below, sequenced in a study of blood T cell repertoires in COVID-19. Only in-frame clones appear in the TCRdb table, and some are missing; sequencing was by immunoSEQ multiplex PCR. The sample consists of 57,000 or so clones, around 85% of them appearing once. The sequencing sample was made of peripheral blood. These receptors were taken from a woman of 80 years or more with active or convalescent COVID-19.

The chain combines TRBV6-4 with TRBJ2-1; D perhaps matches TRBD1 (6 bases). The CDR3 length is 15 residues. The V end lost 5 bases, the J end lost 5 bases, and 16 bases lay between the germline ends. Germline assignment: CDR1 MRHNA and CDR2 SNTAGT. The CDR3 loop reads CASSPSQGSHNEQFF. In nucleotides, the CDR3 is TGTGCCAGCAGTCCATCACAGGGTTCCCACAATGAGCAGTTCTTC.

The chain carries TRBV10-3 and TRBJ2-1; 8 nucleotides align to TRBD2. The CDR3 is made up of 14 amino acids. J was trimmed by 3 bases and V by 7 bases; bases with no gene match: 5. The germline V gene has CDR1 ENHRY and CDR2 SYGVKD. CDR3 nucleotides: TGTGCCATCACCGGGGGGGCTATCTACAATGAGCAGTTCTTC. Residues: CAITGGAIYNEQFF.

The rearrangement joins TRBV4-1 to TRBJ1-3; TRBD1 might be the D (5 bases). V lost 6 bases, J lost 8 bases, and 20 bases lay in between. This CDR3 is 15 amino acids long. Per the germline V gene, CDR1 is MGHRA and CDR2 is YSYEKL. Here the CDR3 DNA reads TGCGCCAGCAGGCCCCGGGGGAGGGTGGAGGACACCATATATTTT. Translation: CASRPRGRVEDTIYF.

The V and J genes are TRBV6-5 and TRBJ1-1, with D unclear. The CDR3 sequence is 16 residues long. With 2 bases removed from V and 0 bases from J, the gap between germline ends came to 13 bases. Germline loops: CDR1 MNHEY, CDR2 SVGAGI. The CDR3 is CASSYLAPGVNTEAFF. CDR3 coding DNA: TGTGCCAGCAGTTACCTCGCCCCAGGTGTGAACACTGAAGCTTTCTTT.

This clone came up a few times. V is TRBV30 and J is TRBJ1-1; D not resolved. V was clipped by 1 base and J by 2 bases, with 8 bases between them. The germline V gene encodes CDR1 GTSNPN and CDR2 SVGIG (reference sequence). There are 13 residues in the CDR3. CDR3 bases: TGTGCCTGGAGTGGCGGCTACAACACTGAAGCTTTCTTT. Residues: CAWSGGYNTEAFF.

CDR3 sequence (DNA): TGTGCCAGCAGCGAGGACAACGGACCCTATGGCTACACCTTC. It codes for CASSEDNGPYGYTF. The chain recombines TRBV9 with TRBJ1-2; tentative D call: TRBD1 (5 bases). V was pared by 3 bases and J by 4 bases, with 13 bases between. The CDR3 length is 14 residues. CDR1 is SGDLS, CDR2 YYNGEE, per germline.

The rearrangement joins TRBV19 to TRBJ1-1; TRBD1 is a possible D gene (5 bases). CDR3 size: 17 residues. Germline V gives CDR1 LNHDA, CDR2 SQIVND (reference sequence). V was cut by 5 bases and J by 3 bases, with 22 bases left in between. CDR3 sequence reads: CASSPRTRRGGDTEAFF. The CDR3 DNA is TGTGCCAGTAGTCCCCGGACGAGAAGGGGCGGGGACACTGAAGCTTTCTTT.

This chain connects TRBV7-5 to TRBJ1-1; the DNA was not compared with TRBD1, the D call given in the table. TRBV7-5 is reported as a pseudogene. The CDR3 spans 10 residues. The CDR3 protein is CVTQGTEAFF. The CDR3 region has the DNA TGTGTCACCCAGGGAACTGAAGCTTTCTTT.

The V gene is TRBV29-1, the J gene TRBJ1-2; D is possibly TRBD1 (5 bases). Germline V gene sequence: CDR1 SQVTM, CDR2 ANQGSEA. Trimming removed 4 bases from V and 5 bases from J, with 23 bases in between. The CDR3 has 16 residues. This CDR3 is CSVGADTLSNTYGYTF. The CDR3 nucleotides read TGCAGCGTTGGGGCGGACACTTTATCTAACACTTATGGCTACACCTTC.

This rearrangement joins TRBV6-1 to TRBJ2-7; 12 bases line up with TRBD1. Germline V lookup: CDR1 MNHNS, CDR2 SASEGT. The CDR3 is 15 amino acids. Unmatched junction bases numbered 4, after V lost 3 bases and J lost 4 bases. CDR3 sequence reads: CASSDGGQGAYEQYF. The CDR3 DNA is TGTGCCAGCAGTGATGGGGGACAGGGGGCGTACGAGCAGTACTTC.

As concerns this clone: Other DNA sequences in this sample translate to the same CDR3. The V gene is TRBV6-5, the J gene TRBJ2-7; 9 bases are shared with TRBD1. There are 13 residues in the CDR3. V gave up 8 bases and J gave up 3 bases; unmatched junction bases: 5. Germline V CDR1 and CDR2: MNHEY, SVGAGI. This CDR3 is CASVGTGLYEQYF. The CDR3 bases are TGTGCCAGCGTCGGGACAGGGCTCTACGAGCAGTACTTC.

This rearrangement joins TRBV5-6 to TRBJ2-7; 9 bases line up with TRBD1. Losses at the gene ends were 5 bases for V and 4 bases for J; bases not matched to a gene: 16. The CDR3 is 17 amino acids. Germline V gene data show CDR1 as SGHDT and CDR2 as YYEEEE. CDR3 in DNA: TGTGCCAGCAGGGCCGGGACAGGGTCAATAGCTGGGTACGAGCAGTACTTC. Amino acid sequence: CASRAGTGSIAGYEQYF.

Comments on this clone: This specimen includes other DNA sequences encoding the same CDR3. The chain couples TRBV5-1 to TRBJ1-6, with D possibly being TRBD1 (6 bases). Per the germline V gene, CDR1 is SGHRS and CDR2 is YFSETQ. This CDR3 has 15 residues. The V gene lost 3 bases and the J gene lost 8 bases, with 15 bases spanning the gap. In nucleotides, the CDR3 is TGCGCCAGCAGCTGGGGGCAGGGGTTGGATTCACCCCTCCACTTT. Protein sequence: CASSWGQGLDSPLHF. Together with reference TRBV5-1 and TRBJ1-6, the CDR3 gives the full variable domain: KAGVTQTPRYLIKTRGQQVTLSCSPISGHRSVSWYQQTPGQGLQFLFEYFSETQRNKGNFPGRFSGRQFSNSRSEMNVSTLELGDSALYLCASSWGQGLDSPLHFGNGTRLTVT.

V usage is TRBV3-1 (or the pseudogene TRBV3-2) and J usage is TRBJ1-1, with a weak D call TRBD1 (5 bases). The CDR3 totals 17 residues. V lost 1 base and J lost 0, with 15 bases in between. The germline V gene encodes CDR1 LGHDT and CDR2 YNNKEL (reference sequence). The CDR3 loop reads CASSQGFGGRLNTEAFF. In DNA form, the CDR3 reads TGTGCCAGCAGCCAAGGTTTCGGGGGTCGGCTGAACACTGAAGCTTTCTTT.

This clone appeared a few times. This rearrangement joins TRBV19 to TRBJ1-5; D remains ambiguous. Germline V gene lookup returns CDR1 LNHDA and CDR2 SQIVND (reference sequence). This CDR3 is built from 13 residues. V lost 0 bases and J 5 bases, leaving 5 bases between the germline ends. The CDR3 is CASSIDRDQPQHF. The CDR3 DNA sequence: TGTGCCAGTAGTATAGACCGGGATCAGCCCCAGCATTTT.

The V and J genes are TRBV12-5 and TRBJ1-5; 9 nucleotides agree with TRBD1. J lost 2 bases, V lost 8 bases, and 10 bases had no gene match. CDR1 is LGHNT and CDR2 is FRNRAP in the germline V gene. There are 16 residues in the CDR3. The CDR3 coding sequence is TGTGCTAGTAAGACAGGGGGTGTATACGGCAATCAGCCCCAGCATTTT. The encoded protein is CASKTGGVYGNQPQHF.

The rearrangement links TRBV29-1 to TRBJ1-2, with D perhaps TRBD1 (6 bases). Germline V gives CDR1 SQVTM, CDR2 ANQGSEA. V was cut by 7 bases and J by 5 bases, with 11 bases left in between. This CDR3 contains 11 residues. CDR3 coding DNA: TGCAGCGCTCTTACAGGGTATGGCTACACCTTC. Translation gives CSALTGYGYTF.

V usage is TRBV5-1 and J usage is TRBJ2-2, with a weak D call TRBD2 (7 bases). The germline V gene has CDR1 SGHRS and CDR2 YFSETQ. V was clipped by 2 bases and J by 1 base, with 12 bases between them. The CDR3 runs to 16 residues. The CDR3 coding sequence is TGCGCCAGCAGCTTTTCGGGGGGCCGGAACACCGGGGAGCTGTTTTTT. Translated, it gives CASSFSGGRNTGELFF.

This chain uses TRBV28 with TRBJ1-2; D not resolved. The CDR3 spans 14 residues. V lost 3 bases and J lost 0, with 8 bases in between. Germline V gene lookup returns CDR1 MDHEN and CDR2 SYDVKM. CDR3 bases: TGTGCCAGCAGTTTGGGCCAGGCTAACTATGGCTACACCTTC. Encoded protein: CASSLGQANYGYTF.

V gene TRBV6-5 combines with J gene TRBJ2-7, with TRBD1 identical over 8 bases. V was pared by 7 bases and J by 2 bases, with 4 bases of the junction left unmatched. The CDR3 extends over 13 amino acids. From germline, CDR1 is MNHEY and CDR2 SVGAGI. Here the CDR3 reads CASTEDRAYEQYF. The CDR3 DNA sequence: TGTGCCAGCACCGAGGACAGGGCCTACGAGCAGTACTTC.

V is TRBV28 and J is TRBJ2-5; 8 bases agree with TRBD2. Germline CDR1 is MDHEN and CDR2 is SYDVKM. V lost 3 bases, J lost 5 bases, and 2 bases stayed unmatched. The CDR3 extends over 13 amino acids. CDR3 sequence (DNA): TGTGCCAGCAGTTTGGGACTAGAGGAGACCCAGTACTTC. Amino acids: CASSLGLEETQYF.